These 7 T cell receptor beta chains came from one sample sequenced in a study of T cell responses to AZD1222 COVID-19 vaccine. Sequencing used immunoSEQ multiplex PCR; TCRdb keeps in-frame clones, though not all of them. The sample contains over 100,000 clones, around 90% of which appear only once. Sequences were derived from peripheral blood, sampled on day 0 of MenACWY control vaccination. The receptors were gathered from an adult in good health.

The chain uses TRBV28 and TRBJ1-5, with TRBD1 as a possible D gene (6 bases). Trimming left V 5 bases short and J 0 bases short, with 11 bases between. This CDR3 is built from 15 residues. Germline CDR1 and CDR2: MDHEN and SYDVKM. The CDR3 sequence is CASSPWGASNQPQHF. In DNA, the CDR3 is TGTGCCAGCAGTCCCTGGGGGGCTAGCAATCAGCCCCAGCATTTT.

J is TRBJ2-7 and V is TRBV7-2, with D perhaps TRBD1 (6 bases). Germline values: CDR1 SGHTA, CDR2 FQGNSA. Trimming took 5 bases from V and 2 from J, leaving 16 bases between them. The CDR3 covers 15 residues. CDR3 loop: CASSPPWAGAYEQYF. The CDR3 DNA sequence: TGTGCCAGCAGCCCACCCTGGGCAGGGGCCTACGAGCAGTACTTC.

The rearrangement links TRBV11-2 to TRBJ1-5; D remains ambiguous. The ends were cut back, 0 bases at V and 0 bases at J, with 0 bases in the middle. The CDR3 has 13 amino acids. CDR1 is SGHAT and CDR2 is FQNNGV in the germline V gene. DNA of the CDR3: TGTGCCAGCAGCTTAGATAGCAATCAGCCCCAGCATTTT. It is translated as CASSLDSNQPQHF.

V and J are TRBV3-1 (or the pseudogene TRBV3-2) and TRBJ2-5; 9 bases align to TRBD1. V was pared by 4 bases and J by 0 bases, with 6 bases of the junction left unmatched. This CDR3 has 16 amino acids. CDR1 LGHDT and CDR2 YNNKEL come from the germline V gene (reference sequence). CDR3 region: CASSRRQGGYQETQYF. CDR3 DNA: TGTGCCAGCAGCCGTCGACAGGGGGGGTACCAAGAGACCCAGTACTTC.

In this sample, this clone turned up once. This rearrangement joins TRBV2 to TRBJ1-1; D call uncertain. CDR1 SNHLY and CDR2 FYNNEI come from the germline V gene. Trimming left V 6 bases short and J 4 bases short, with 18 bases between. The CDR3 totals 15 residues. CDR3 protein: CASSLSRPRGTEAFF. The CDR3 nucleotides are TGTGCCAGCAGCCTCTCGCGGCCCCGGGGCACTGAAGCTTTCTTT.

This clone was detected once. CDR3 sequence reads: CATSRQVNQPQHF. CDR3 in DNA: TGTGCCACCAGTAGACAGGTTAATCAGCCCCAGCATTTT. This chain joins TRBV24-1 and TRBJ1-5; possible D gene TRBD1, 6 bases. Germline V gene lookup returns CDR1 KGHDR and CDR2 SFDVKD. Trimming shortened V by 6 bases and J by 4 bases, and 9 bases separated the two germline ends. This CDR3 is built from 13 residues.

The chain combines TRBV4-3 with TRBJ1-1; D uncertain. Germline lookup yields CDR1 LGHNA and CDR2 YSLEER. V was cut by 1 base and J by 0 bases, with 15 bases left in between. The CDR3 is 17 amino acids. CDR3 sequence: CASSQGGMLAMNTEAFF. The CDR3, as DNA: TGCGCCAGCAGCCAAGGGGGAATGTTGGCCATGAACACTGAAGCTTTCTTT.